The source of this TCR beta chain is a study of blood T cell repertoires in COVID-19. How the authors handled the data: Reference gene primer amplification gave nucleated cell count estimates. Clones were sequenced by immunoSEQ multiplex PCR, and TCRdb holds only the in-frame ones, with some missing. V and J calls and clone size are as listed in that table; D and trimming were resolved from the DNA. Of some 58,000 clones in the sample, around 92% were seen once. The CDR3 sequence is 15 residues long. The junction had 6 bases not matched to a gene; V was cut back by 4 bases and J by 4 bases. Per germline, CDR1 SGHNT and CDR2 YYREEE (reference sequence).

The gene calls are TRBV5-4 and TRBJ2-3, with TRBD2 matching 10 bases. The sequence came from a man aged 45 to 65 with active COVID-19. Sample: peripheral blood. In DNA form, the CDR3 reads TGTGCCAGCAGCGGGATAGCGGGAGGCGCAGATACGCAGTATTTT. The encoded protein is CASSGIAGGADTQYF. Together with reference TRBV5-4 and TRBJ2-3, the CDR3 gives the full variable domain: ETGVTQSPTHLIKTRGQQVTLRCSSQSGHNTVSWYQQALGQGPQFIFQYYREEENGRGNFPPRFSGLQFPNYSSELNVNALELDDSALYLCASSGIAGGADTQYFGPGTRLTVL.